The TCR beta chain described here comes from a study of cytomegalovirus exposure and HLA in healthy donors. Findings of the study overall: Rare sequences made up most TCRs, while some public TCRs were found in many donors. A later analysis linked a missense DCLRE1C variant to TCR beta V- and J-gene trimming. According to an earlier analysis, most TCR beta V segments yielded productive rearrangements about 87% or about 30% of the time.

A word on this clone: Its antigen remains unidentified.

This CDR3 comprises 15 residues. Germline CDR1 and CDR2: LGHNA and YNFKEQ. Trimming shortened V by 1 base and J by 0 bases, and 10 bases separated the two germline ends. The PCR contained 60 Vbeta and 13 Jbeta primers. In the authors' methods: As a later analysis found, there were 70 million to 80 million unique TCR beta chains, of which 8.5 million to 13 million were shared. TCRdb's copy holds only in-frame clones and misses some; the assay was immunoSEQ multiplex PCR. V and J calls and clone size follow that table, whereas D and trimming were derived from the DNA. The sample includes about 91,000 clones, more than 75% seen only once; the top ten take 9% to 9.5%.

The TCR sequence derives from a man aged 30 to 39 in good health and CMV-seropositive. J is TRBJ2-7 and V is TRBV4-2, with a possible D match to TRBD2 (6 bases). The sequenced sample was PBMCs. CDR3 nucleotide sequence: TGTGCCAGCAGCCAAGTTTCCGGGAGCTCCTACGAGCAGTACTTC. Translated: CASSQVSGSSYEQYF.